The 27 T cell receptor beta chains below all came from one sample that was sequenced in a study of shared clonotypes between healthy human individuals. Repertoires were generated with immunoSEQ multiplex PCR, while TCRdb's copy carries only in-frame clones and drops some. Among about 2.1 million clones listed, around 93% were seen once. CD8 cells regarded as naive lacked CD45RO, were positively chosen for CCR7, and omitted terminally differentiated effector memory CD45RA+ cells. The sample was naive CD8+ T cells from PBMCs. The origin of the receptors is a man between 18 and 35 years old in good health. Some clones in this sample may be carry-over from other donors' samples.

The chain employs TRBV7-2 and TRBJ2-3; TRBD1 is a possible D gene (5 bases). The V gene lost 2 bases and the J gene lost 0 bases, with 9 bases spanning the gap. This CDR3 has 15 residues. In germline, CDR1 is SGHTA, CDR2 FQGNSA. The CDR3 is CASSLIRASTDTQYF. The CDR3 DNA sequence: TGTGCCAGCAGCTTAATCAGGGCCAGCACAGATACGCAGTATTTT.

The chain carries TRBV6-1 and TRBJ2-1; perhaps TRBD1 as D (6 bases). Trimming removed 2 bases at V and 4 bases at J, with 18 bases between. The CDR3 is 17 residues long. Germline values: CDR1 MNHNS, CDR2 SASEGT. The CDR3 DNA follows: TGTGCCAGCAGTGAAAAGATAGGGTGGACAGTTTACAATGAGCAGTTCTTC. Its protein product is CASSEKIGWTVYNEQFF.

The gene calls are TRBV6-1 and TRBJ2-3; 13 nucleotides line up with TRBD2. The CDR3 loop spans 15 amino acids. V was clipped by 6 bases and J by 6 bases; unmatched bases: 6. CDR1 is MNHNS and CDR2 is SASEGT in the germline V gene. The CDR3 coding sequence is TGTGCCAGCAGGACACTAGCGGGAGGGGAGGATACGCAGTATTTT. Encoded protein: CASRTLAGGEDTQYF.

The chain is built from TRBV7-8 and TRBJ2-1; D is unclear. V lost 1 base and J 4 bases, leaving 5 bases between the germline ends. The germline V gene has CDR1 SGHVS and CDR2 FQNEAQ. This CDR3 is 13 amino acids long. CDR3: CASSLEPYNEQFF. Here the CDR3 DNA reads TGTGCCAGCAGCTTAGAACCGTACAATGAGCAGTTCTTC.

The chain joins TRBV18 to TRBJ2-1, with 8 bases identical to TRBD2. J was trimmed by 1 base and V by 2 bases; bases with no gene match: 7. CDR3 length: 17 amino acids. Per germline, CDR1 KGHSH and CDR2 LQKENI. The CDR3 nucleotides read TGTGCCAGCTCACCAGGGCCGCGGGAGGCTTCCTACAATGAGCAGTTCTTC. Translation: CASSPGPREASYNEQFF.

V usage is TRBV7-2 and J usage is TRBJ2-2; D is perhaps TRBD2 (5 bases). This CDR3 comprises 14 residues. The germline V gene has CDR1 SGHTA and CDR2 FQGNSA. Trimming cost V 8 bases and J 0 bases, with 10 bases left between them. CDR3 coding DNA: TGTGCCAGCCGGAGGACGCCGAACACCGGGGAGCTGTTTTTT. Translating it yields CASRRTPNTGELFF.

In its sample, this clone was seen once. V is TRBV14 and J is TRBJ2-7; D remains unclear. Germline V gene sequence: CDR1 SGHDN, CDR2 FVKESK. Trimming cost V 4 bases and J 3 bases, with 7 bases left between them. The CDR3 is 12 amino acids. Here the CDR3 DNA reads TGTGCCAGCAGCCGGTACTACTACGAGCAGTACTTC. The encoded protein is CASSRYYYEQYF.

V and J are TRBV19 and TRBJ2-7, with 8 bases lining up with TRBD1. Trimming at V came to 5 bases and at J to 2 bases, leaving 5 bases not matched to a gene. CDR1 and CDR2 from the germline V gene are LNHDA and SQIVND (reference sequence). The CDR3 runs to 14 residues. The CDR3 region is CASSHRGAPYEQYF. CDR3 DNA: TGTGCCAGTAGTCACAGGGGGGCCCCCTACGAGCAGTACTTC.

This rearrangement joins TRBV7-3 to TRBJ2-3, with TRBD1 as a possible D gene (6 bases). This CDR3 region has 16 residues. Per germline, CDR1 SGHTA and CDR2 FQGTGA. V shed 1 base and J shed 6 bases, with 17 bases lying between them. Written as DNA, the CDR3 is TGTGCCAGCAGCTTAATTCCTTCAAGGGGGTCGGATACGCAGTATTTT. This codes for CASSLIPSRGSDTQYF.

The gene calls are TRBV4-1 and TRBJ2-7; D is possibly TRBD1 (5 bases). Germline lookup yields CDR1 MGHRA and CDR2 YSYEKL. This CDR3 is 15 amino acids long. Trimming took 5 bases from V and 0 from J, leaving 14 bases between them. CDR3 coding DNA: TGCGCCAGCAGCGTAGGGGTAACAAGCTCCTACGAGCAGTACTTC. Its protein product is CASSVGVTSSYEQYF.

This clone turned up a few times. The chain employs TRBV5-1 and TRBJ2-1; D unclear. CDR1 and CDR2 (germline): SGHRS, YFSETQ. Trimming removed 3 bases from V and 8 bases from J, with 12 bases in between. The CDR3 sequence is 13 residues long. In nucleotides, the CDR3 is TGCGCCAGCAGCTACTACCTAGGACATGAGCAGTTCTTC. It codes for CASSYYLGHEQFF.

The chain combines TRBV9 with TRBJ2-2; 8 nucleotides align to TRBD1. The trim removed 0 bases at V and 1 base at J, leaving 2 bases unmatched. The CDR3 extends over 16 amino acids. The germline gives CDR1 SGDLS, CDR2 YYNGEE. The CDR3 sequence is CASSVGGQGNTGELFF. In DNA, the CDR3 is TGTGCCAGCAGCGTAGGTGGACAGGGGAACACCGGGGAGCTGTTTTTT.

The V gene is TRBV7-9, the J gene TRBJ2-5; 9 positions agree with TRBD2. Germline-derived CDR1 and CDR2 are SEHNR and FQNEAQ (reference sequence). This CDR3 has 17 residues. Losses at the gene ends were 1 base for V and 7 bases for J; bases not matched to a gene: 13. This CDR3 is CASSLGGRGRAVATQYF. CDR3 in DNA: TGTGCCAGCAGCTTAGGCGGGCGCGGGAGGGCGGTAGCGACCCAGTACTTC.

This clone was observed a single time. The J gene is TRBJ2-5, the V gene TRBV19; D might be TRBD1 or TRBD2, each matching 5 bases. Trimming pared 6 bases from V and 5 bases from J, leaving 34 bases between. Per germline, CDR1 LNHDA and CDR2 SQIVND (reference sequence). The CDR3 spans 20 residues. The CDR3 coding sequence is TGTGCCAGTAGCATCCGGGACCAGGGTGGAAAGGGTAAGAAAGTGGAGACCCAGTACTTC. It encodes CASSIRDQGGKGKKVETQYF.

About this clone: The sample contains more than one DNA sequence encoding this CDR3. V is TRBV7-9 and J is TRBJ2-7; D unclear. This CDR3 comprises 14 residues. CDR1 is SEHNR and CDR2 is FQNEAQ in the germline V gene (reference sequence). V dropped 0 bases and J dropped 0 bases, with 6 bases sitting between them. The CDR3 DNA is TGTGCCAGCAGCTTAGCGGGTAGCTCCTACGAGCAGTACTTC. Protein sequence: CASSLAGSSYEQYF.

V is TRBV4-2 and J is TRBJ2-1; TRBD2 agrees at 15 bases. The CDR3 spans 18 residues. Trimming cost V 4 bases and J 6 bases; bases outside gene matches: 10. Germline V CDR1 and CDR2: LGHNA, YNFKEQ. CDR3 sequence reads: CASSRFTGTSGRSNEQFF. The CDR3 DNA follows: TGTGCCAGCAGCCGATTTACCGGGACTAGCGGGAGGAGCAATGAGCAGTTCTTC.

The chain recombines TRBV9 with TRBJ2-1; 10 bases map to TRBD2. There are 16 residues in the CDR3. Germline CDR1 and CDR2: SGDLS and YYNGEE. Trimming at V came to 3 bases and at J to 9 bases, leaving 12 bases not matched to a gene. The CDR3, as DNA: TGTGCCAGCAGCGAAGGAGCGGGAGGGCCCGGTGGTGAGCAGTTCTTC. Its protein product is CASSEGAGGPGGEQFF.

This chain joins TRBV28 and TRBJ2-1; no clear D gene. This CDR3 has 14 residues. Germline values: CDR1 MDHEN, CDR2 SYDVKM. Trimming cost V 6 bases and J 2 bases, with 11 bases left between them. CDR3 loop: CASSLYDTYNEQFF. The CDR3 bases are TGTGCCAGCAGCCTCTATGACACCTACAATGAGCAGTTCTTC.

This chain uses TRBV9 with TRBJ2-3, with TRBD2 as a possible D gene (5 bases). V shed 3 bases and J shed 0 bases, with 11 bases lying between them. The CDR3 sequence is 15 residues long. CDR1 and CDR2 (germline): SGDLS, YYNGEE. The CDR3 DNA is TGTGCCAGCAGCGCCCGACTACTCAGCACAGATACGCAGTATTTT. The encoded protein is CASSARLLSTDTQYF.

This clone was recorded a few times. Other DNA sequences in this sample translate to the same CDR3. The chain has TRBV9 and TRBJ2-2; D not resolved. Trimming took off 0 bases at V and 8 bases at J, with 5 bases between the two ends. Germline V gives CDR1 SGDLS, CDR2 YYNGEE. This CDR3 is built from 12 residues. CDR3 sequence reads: CASSVGGGELFF. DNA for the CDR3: TGTGCCAGCAGCGTAGGAGGTGGGGAGCTGTTTTTT.

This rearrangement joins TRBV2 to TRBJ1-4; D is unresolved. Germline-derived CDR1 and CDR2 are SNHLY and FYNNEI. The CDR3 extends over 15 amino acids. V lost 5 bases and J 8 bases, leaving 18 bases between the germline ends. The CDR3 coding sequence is TGTGCCAGCAGTACACCGGATGGGGAGGAGGAAAAACTGTTTTTT. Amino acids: CASSTPDGEEEKLFF.

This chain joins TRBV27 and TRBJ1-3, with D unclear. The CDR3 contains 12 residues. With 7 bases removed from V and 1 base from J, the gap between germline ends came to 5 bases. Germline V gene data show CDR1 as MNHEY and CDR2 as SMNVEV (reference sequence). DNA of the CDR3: TGTGCCAGCACCGATTCTGGAAACACCATATATTTT. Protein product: CASTDSGNTIYF.

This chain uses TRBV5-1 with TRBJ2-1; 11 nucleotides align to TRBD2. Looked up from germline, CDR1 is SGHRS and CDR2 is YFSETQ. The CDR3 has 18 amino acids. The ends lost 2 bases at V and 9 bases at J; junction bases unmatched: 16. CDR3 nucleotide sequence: TGCGCCAGCAGCTTTTCCCCCGGGACTAGCGGAGCCGGGGCTGAGCAGTTCTTC. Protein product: CASSFSPGTSGAGAEQFF. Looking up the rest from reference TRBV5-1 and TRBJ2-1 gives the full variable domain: KAGVTQTPRYLIKTRGQQVTLSCSPISGHRSVSWYQQTPGQGLQFLFEYFSETQRNKGNFPGRFSGRQFSNSRSEMNVSTLELGDSALYLCASSFSPGTSGAGAEQFFGPGTRLTVL.

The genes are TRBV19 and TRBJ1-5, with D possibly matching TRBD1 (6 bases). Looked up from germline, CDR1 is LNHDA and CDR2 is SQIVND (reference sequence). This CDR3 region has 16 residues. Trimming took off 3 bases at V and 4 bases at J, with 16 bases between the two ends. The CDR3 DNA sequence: TGTGCCAGTAGTATGATCCCGACAGGCCCGAATCAGCCCCAGCATTTT. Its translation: CASSMIPTGPNQPQHF.

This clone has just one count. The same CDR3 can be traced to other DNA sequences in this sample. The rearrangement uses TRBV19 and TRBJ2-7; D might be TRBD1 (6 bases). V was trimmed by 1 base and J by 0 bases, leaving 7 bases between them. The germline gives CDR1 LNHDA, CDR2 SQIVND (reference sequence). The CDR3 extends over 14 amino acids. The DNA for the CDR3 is TGTGCCAGTAGTATAGGCAGGGGCTCCTACGAGCAGTACTTC. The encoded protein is CASSIGRGSYEQYF.

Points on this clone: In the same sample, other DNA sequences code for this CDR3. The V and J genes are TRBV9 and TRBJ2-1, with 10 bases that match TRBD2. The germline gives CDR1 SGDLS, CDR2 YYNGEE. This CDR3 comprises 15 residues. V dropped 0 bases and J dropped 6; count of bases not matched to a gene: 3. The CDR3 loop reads CASSVAGTSVNEQFF. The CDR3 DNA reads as TGTGCCAGCAGCGTAGCGGGGACTAGCGTCAATGAGCAGTTCTTC.

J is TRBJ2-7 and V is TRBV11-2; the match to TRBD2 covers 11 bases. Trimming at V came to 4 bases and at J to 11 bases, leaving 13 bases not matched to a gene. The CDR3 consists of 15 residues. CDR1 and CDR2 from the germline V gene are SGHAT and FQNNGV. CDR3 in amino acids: CASSSIAGGEVEEYF. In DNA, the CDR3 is TGTGCCAGCAGCTCCATAGCGGGGGGGGAGGTAGAGGAGTACTTC.